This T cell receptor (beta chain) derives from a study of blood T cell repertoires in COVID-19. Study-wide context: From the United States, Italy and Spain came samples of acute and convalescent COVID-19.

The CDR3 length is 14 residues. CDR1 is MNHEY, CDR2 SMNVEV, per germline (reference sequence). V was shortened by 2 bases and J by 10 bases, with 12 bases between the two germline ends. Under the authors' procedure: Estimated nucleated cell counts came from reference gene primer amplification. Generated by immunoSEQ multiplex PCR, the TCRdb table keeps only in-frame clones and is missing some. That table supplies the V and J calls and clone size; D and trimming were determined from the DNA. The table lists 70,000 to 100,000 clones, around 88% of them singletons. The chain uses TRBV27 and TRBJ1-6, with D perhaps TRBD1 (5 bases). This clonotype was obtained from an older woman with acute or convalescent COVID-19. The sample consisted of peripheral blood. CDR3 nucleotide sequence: TGTGCCAGCAGTTTAATGGGGGGGAGATCACCCCTCCACTTT. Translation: CASSLMGGRSPLHF.